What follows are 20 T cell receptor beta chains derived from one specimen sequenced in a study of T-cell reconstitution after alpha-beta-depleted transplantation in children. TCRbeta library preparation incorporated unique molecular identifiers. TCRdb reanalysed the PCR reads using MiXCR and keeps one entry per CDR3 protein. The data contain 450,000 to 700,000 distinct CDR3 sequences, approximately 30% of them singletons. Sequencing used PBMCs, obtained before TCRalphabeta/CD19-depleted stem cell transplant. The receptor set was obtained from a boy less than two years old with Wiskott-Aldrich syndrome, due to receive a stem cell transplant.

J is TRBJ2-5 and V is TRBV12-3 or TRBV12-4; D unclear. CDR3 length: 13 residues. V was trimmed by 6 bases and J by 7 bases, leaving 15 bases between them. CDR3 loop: CASSSFGVVTQYF. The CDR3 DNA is TGTGCCAGCAGCTCCTTCGGCGTCGTGACCCAGTACTTC.

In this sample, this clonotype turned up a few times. This CDR3 is CASSLPHRQGAGYGYTF. The CDR3 DNA reads as TGTGCCAGCAGCTTACCCCATCGACAGGGGGCCGGCTATGGCTACACCTTC. The chain is built from TRBV7-2 and TRBJ1-2; 10 bases are a match to TRBD1. In germline, CDR1 is SGHTA, CDR2 FQGNSA. The V gene end was trimmed by 2 bases and the J gene end by 4 bases; junction bases not matched to a gene: 10. The CDR3 is 17 amino acids.

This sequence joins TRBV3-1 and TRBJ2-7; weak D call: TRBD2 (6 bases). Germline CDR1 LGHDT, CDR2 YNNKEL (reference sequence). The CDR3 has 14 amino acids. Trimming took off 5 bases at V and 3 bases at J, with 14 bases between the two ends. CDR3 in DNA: TGTGCCAGCAGCGACCGGGACTTCGTCTACGAGCAGTACTTC. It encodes CASSDRDFVYEQYF.

CDR3 loop: CASSLISGGVAKNIQYF. The CDR3 nucleotides read TGTGCCAGCAGCTTAATCTCTGGGGGGGTTGCCAAAAACATTCAGTACTTC. The rearrangement links TRBV11-2 to TRBJ2-4, with TRBD2 matching 7 bases. Germline trimming cut 2 bases from V and 1 base from J; bases unmatched to any gene: 8. The CDR3 contains 17 residues. Per germline, CDR1 SGHAT and CDR2 FQNNGV.

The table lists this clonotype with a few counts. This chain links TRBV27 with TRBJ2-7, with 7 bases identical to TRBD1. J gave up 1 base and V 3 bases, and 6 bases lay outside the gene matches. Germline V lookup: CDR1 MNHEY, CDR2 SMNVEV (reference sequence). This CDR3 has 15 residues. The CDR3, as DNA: TGTGCCAGCAGTTTTGAGGACAGGCCGTCCTACGAGCAGTACTTC. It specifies CASSFEDRPSYEQYF.

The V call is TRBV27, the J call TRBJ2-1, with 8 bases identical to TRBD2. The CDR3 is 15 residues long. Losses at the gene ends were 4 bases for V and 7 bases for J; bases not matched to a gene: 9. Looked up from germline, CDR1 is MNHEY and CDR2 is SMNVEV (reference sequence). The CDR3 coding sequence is TGTGCCAGCAGTTGGACGACTAGCGCTACAAATGAGCAGTTCTTC. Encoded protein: CASSWTTSATNEQFF.

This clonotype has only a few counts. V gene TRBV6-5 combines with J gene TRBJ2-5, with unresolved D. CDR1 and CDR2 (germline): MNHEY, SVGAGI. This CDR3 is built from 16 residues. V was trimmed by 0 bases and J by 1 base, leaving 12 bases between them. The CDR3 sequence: CASSYSSFASQETQYF. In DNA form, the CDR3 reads TGTGCCAGCAGTTACTCGTCTTTCGCTAGCCAAGAGACCCAGTACTTC.

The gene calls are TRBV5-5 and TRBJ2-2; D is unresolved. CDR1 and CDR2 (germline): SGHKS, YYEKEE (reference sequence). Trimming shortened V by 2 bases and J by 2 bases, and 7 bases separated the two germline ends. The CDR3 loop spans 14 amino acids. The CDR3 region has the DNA TGTGCCAGCAGCTTTACAGTCAACACCGGGGAGCTGTTTTTT. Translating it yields CASSFTVNTGELFF.

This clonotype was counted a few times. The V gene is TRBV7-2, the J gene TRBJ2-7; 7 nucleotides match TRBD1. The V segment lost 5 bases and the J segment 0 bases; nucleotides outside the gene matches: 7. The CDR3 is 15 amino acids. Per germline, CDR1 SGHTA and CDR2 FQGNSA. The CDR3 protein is CASSRQGWVSYEQYF. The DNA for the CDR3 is TGTGCCAGCAGCCGACAGGGATGGGTCTCCTACGAGCAGTACTTC.

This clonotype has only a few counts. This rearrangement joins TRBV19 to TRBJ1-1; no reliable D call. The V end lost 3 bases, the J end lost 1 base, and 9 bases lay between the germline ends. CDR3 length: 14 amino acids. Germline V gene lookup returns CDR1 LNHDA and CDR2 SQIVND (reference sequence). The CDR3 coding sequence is TGTGCCAGTAGTATCCGAACTGAGAACACTGAAGCTTTCTTT. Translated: CASSIRTENTEAFF.

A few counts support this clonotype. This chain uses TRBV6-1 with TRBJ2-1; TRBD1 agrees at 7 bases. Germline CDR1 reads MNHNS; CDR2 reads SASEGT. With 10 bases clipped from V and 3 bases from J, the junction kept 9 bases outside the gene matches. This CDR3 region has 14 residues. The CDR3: CAIAPGQFYNEQFF. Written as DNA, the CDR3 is TGTGCCATCGCACCGGGACAGTTCTACAATGAGCAGTTCTTC.

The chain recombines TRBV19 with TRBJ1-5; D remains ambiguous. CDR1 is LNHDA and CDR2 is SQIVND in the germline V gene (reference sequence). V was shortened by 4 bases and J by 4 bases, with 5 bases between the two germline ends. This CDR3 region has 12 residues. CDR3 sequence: CASSRQNQPQHF. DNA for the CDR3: TGTGCCAGTAGTAGGCAAAATCAGCCCCAGCATTTT.

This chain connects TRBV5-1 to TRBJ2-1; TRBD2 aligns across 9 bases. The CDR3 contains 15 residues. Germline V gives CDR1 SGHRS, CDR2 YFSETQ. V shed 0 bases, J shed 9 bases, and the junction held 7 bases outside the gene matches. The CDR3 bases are TGCGCCAGCAGCTTGGGAGTAGCGGGAGAAGGTGAGCAGTTCTTC. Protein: CASSLGVAGEGEQFF. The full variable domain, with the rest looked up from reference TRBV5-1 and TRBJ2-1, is KAGVTQTPRYLIKTRGQQVTLSCSPISGHRSVSWYQQTPGQGLQFLFEYFSETQRNKGNFPGRFSGRQFSNSRSEMNVSTLELGDSALYLCASSLGVAGEGEQFFGPGTRLTVL.

The CDR3 loop is CSVEVGPYEQYF. The CDR3 DNA reads TGCAGCGTTGAGGTCGGACCGTACGAGCAGTACTTC. This rearrangement joins TRBV29-1 to TRBJ2-7; unclear D gene. Germline V CDR1 and CDR2: SQVTM, ANQGSEA. V dropped 3 bases and J dropped 4 bases, with 10 bases sitting between them. The CDR3 has 12 residues.

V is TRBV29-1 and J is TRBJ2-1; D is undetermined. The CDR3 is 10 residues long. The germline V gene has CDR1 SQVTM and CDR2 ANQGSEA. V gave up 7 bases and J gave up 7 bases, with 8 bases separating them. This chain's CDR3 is CSGGSNEQFF. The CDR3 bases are TGCAGCGGAGGATCAAATGAGCAGTTCTTC.

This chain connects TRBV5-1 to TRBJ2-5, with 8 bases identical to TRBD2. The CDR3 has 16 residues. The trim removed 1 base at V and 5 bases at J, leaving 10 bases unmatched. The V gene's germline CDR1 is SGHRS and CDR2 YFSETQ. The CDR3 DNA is TGCGCCAGCAGCTTGTTGCCAGCGGGAGTGATGGAGACCCAGTACTTC. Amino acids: CASSLLPAGVMETQYF.

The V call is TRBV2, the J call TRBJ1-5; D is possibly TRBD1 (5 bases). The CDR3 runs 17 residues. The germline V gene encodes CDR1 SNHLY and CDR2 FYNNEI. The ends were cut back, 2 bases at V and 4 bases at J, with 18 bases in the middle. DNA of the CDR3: TGTGCCAGCAGTGAAAGGGGACCAGGGATAGGGAATCAGCCCCAGCATTTT. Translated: CASSERGPGIGNQPQHF.

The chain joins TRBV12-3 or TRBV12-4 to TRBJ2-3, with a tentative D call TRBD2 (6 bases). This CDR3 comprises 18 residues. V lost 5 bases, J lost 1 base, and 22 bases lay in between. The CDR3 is CASSACYSGTPCTDTQYF. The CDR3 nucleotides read TGTGCCAGCAGTGCCTGCTACTCCGGGACTCCTTGCACAGATACGCAGTATTTT.

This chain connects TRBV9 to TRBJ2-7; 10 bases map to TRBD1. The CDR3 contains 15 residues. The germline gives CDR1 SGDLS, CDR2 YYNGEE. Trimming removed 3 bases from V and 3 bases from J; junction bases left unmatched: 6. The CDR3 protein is CASSEGTGANYEQYF. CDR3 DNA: TGTGCCAGCAGCGAGGGGACAGGGGCCAACTACGAGCAGTACTTC.

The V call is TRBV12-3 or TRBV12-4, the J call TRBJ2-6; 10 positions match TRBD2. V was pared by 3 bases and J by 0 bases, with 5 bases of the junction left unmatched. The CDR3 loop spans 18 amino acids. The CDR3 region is CASSLTSGPNSGANVLTF. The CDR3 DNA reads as TGTGCCAGCAGTTTGACTAGCGGGCCCAACTCTGGGGCCAACGTCCTGACTTTC.